This entry describes one TCR beta chain. Its specificity is not known. The data originate from a study of T-cell memory formation after mild COVID-19. TCRdb redid the calling of the 5' RACE reads with MiXCR, one entry per CDR3 protein. In the table there are hundreds of thousands of distinct CDR3 sequences, less than 25% of which are singletons. Regarding the study as a whole: Whereas later expanders leaned CD4+, clones contracting day 15 to 85 showed a balanced CD4/CD8 makeup. Contracting clones localized mainly to CM and EM when CD4+ and mainly to EMRA when CD8+.

Germline values: CDR1 SGHVS, CDR2 FQNEAQ. The CDR3 is 16 amino acids. Trimming shortened V by 4 bases and J by 3 bases, and 16 bases separated the two germline ends. Sequencing input: PBMCs or a T cell subset sorted from them (not recorded which). This clonotype originated in an adult woman who had mild COVID-19 (a few samples of this study predate the infection). Cell type and time point are not known. The chain couples TRBV7-8 to TRBJ2-1; D not resolved. The CDR3 is CASSSNLRTIYNEQFF. In DNA, the CDR3 is TGTGCCAGCAGCTCCAATTTGCGGACCATCTACAATGAGCAGTTCTTC. Full variable domain (rest looked up from reference TRBV7-8 and TRBJ2-1): GAGVSQSPRYKVAKRGQDVALRCDPISGHVSLFWYQQALGQGPEFLTYFQNEAQLDKSGLPSDRFFAERPEGSVSTLKIQRTQQEDSAVYLCASSSNLRTIYNEQFFGPGTRLTVL.